The 27 T cell receptor beta chains in this list originate from one sample, sequenced in a study of cytomegalovirus exposure and HLA in healthy donors. PCR amplification relied on 60 Vbeta primers (plus 13 Jbeta primers). Repertoires were generated with immunoSEQ multiplex PCR, while TCRdb's copy carries only in-frame clones and drops some. The profile shows a few hundred thousand clones, approximately 80% of them singletons. The specimen was PBMCs. These receptors came from a man aged 35-49 years in good health and CMV-seronegative.

As concerns this clone: An end of the junction differs from the germline gene, which may be a read error. The chain has TRBV7-9 and TRBJ1-1; 8 bases agree with TRBD1. The CDR3 extends over 15 amino acids. CDR1 and CDR2 from the germline V gene are SEHNR and FQNEAQ (reference sequence). Here the CDR3 DNA reads TGTTCCAGCAGCTCCGGACAGGGATCGGACACTGAAGCTTTCTTT. As protein: CSSSSGQGSDTEAFF.

The gene calls are TRBV2 and TRBJ1-2, with D uncertain. Per the germline V gene, CDR1 is SNHLY and CDR2 is FYNNEI. Trimming shortened V by 2 bases and J by 4 bases, and 8 bases separated the two germline ends. This CDR3 comprises 13 residues. CDR3 in DNA: TGTGCCAGCAGTGAAAATACACCCTATGGCTACACCTTC. The encoded protein is CASSENTPYGYTF.

The V call is TRBV4-1, the J call TRBJ2-3, with D maybe TRBD2 (7 bases). The CDR3 totals 14 residues. Germline lookup yields CDR1 MGHRA and CDR2 YSYEKL. V was shortened by 8 bases and J by 2 bases, with 14 bases between the two germline ends. CDR3 sequence (DNA): TGCGCCAGCCAACCAGCGGGACACACAGATACGCAGTATTTT. This gives the protein CASQPAGHTDTQYF.

The gene calls are TRBV9 and TRBJ2-7, with D possibly matching TRBD1 (6 bases). Germline CDR1 SGDLS, CDR2 YYNGEE. V gave up 0 bases and J gave up 3 bases, with 13 bases separating them. CDR3 length: 15 residues. DNA of the CDR3: TGTGCCAGCAGCGTAGCTACACAGGGTATCTACGAGCAGTACTTC. Amino acids: CASSVATQGIYEQYF. Supplemented by reference TRBV9 and TRBJ2-7, the full variable domain reads DSGVTQTPKHLITATGQRVTLRCSPRSGDLSVYWYQQSLDQGLQFLIQYYNGEERAKGNILERFSAQQFPDLHSELNLSSLELGDSALYFCASSVATQGIYEQYFGPGTRLTVT.

The chain couples TRBV6-7 to TRBJ2-7; D unclear. TRBV6-7 is known as an ORF, though its function is uncertain. The CDR3 is 14 residues long. Trimming pared 5 bases from V and 2 bases from J, leaving 13 bases between. CDR3 in DNA: TGTGCCAGCAGTCCGACACGTTTGGCCTACGAGCAGTACTTC. Amino acids: CASSPTRLAYEQYF.

This clone was seen just once. The chain links TRBV4-1 to TRBJ1-1, with 8 bases matching TRBD1. CDR3 size: 14 residues. V lost 3 bases, J lost 5 bases, and 5 bases stayed unmatched. The V gene's germline CDR1 is MGHRA and CDR2 YSYEKL. The CDR3 is CASSHQGAGTEAFF. CDR3 DNA sequence: TGCGCCAGCAGCCATCAGGGGGCTGGTACTGAAGCTTTCTTT.

The chain employs TRBV9 and TRBJ1-5; D unclear. Germline CDR1 and CDR2: SGDLS and YYNGEE. The CDR3 runs 13 residues. Between the trimmed V and J ends, which lost 3 bases and 4 bases, there was a span of 8 bases. The CDR3 reads CASSAESNQPQHF. As DNA, the CDR3 is TGTGCCAGCAGCGCGGAGTCGAATCAGCCCCAGCATTTT.

The table lists this clone with a few counts. DNA of the CDR3: TGTGCCAGCCGGGGAAGGGACGAGCAGTACTTC. Translating it yields CASRGRDEQYF. The chain is built from TRBV28 and TRBJ2-7; D perhaps matches TRBD2 (5 bases). Trimming took off 8 bases at V and 5 bases at J, with 10 bases between the two ends. Germline V CDR1 and CDR2: MDHEN, SYDVKM. CDR3 length equals 11 residues.

The chain joins TRBV12-5 to TRBJ1-2; a possible D gene is TRBD1 (5 bases). The V gene lost 8 bases and the J gene lost 7 bases, with 26 bases spanning the gap. CDR1 is LGHNT and CDR2 is FRNRAP in the germline V gene. The length of the CDR3 is 16 residues. The CDR3 nucleotides read TGTGCTAGTTCTCGGTCGGGGGGGATCCTGTTGAGTGGCTACACCTTC. As protein: CASSRSGGILLSGYTF.

V is TRBV29-1 and J is TRBJ2-7; 13 bases align to TRBD2. V dropped 4 bases and J dropped 7; count of bases not matched to a gene: 10. From germline, CDR1 is SQVTM and CDR2 ANQGSEA. There are 15 residues in the CDR3. The CDR3 DNA sequence: TGCAGCGTTGTTTTGGGGACTAGCGGGATGGATGAGCAGTACTTC. Protein sequence: CSVVLGTSGMDEQYF.

The chain recombines TRBV10-3 with TRBJ2-1; a possible D gene is TRBD2 (5 bases). Trimming shortened V by 0 bases and J by 0 bases, and 9 bases separated the two germline ends. The CDR3 has 16 residues. Germline V CDR1 and CDR2: ENHRY, SYGVKD. The CDR3 DNA follows: TGTGCCATCAGTGAGTCCGGGAAAAGCTCCTACAATGAGCAGTTCTTC. Residues: CAISESGKSSYNEQFF.

The genes are TRBV10-2 and TRBJ2-1; D is ambiguous. CDR3 length: 12 amino acids. In germline, CDR1 is WSHSY, CDR2 SAAADI. V was cut by 6 bases and J by 9 bases, with 12 bases left in between. The CDR3 DNA reads TGCGCCAGCAGGTTTATATCGGGTGAGCAGTTCTTC. Protein product: CASRFISGEQFF.

The CDR3 DNA reads TGTGCCAGCAGCCCTGGGACAGGGGGGAATGAAAAACTGTTTTTT. Its translation: CASSPGTGGNEKLFF. The chain has TRBV7-3 and TRBJ1-4, with 11 bases identical to TRBD1. Unmatched junction bases numbered 4, after V lost 5 bases and J lost 5 bases. Per the germline V gene, CDR1 is SGHTA and CDR2 is FQGTGA. The CDR3 extends over 15 amino acids.

The chain uses TRBV19 and TRBJ1-1; no firm D call. Trimming took off 4 bases at V and 1 base at J, with 7 bases between the two ends. In germline, CDR1 is LNHDA, CDR2 SQIVND (reference sequence). The CDR3 is 13 residues long. The CDR3 here is CASSTRQNTEAFF. Written as DNA, the CDR3 is TGTGCCAGTAGTACTCGACAGAACACTGAAGCTTTCTTT.

This clone is a singleton in its sample. The V call is TRBV5-3, the J call TRBJ1-1, with unresolved D. TRBV5-3 is filed as an ORF, its function uncertain. The CDR3 covers 14 residues. Trimming removed 1 base from V and 0 bases from J, with 7 bases in between. The CDR3 is CARSLRRVNTEAFF. Here the CDR3 DNA reads TGTGCCAGAAGCTTGCGACGGGTGAACACTGAAGCTTTCTTT.

The chain is built from TRBV9 and TRBJ2-7, with 8 bases identical to TRBD2. Germline CDR1 and CDR2: SGDLS and YYNGEE. The trim removed 2 bases at V and 4 bases at J, leaving 8 bases unmatched. This CDR3 has 15 amino acids. In nucleotides, the CDR3 is TGTGCCAGCAGCGTCTCGAGCGGGAGCGGGTACGAGCAGTACTTC. It codes for CASSVSSGSGYEQYF.

The rearrangement links TRBV6-5 to TRBJ1-2; D is possibly TRBD1 (5 bases). CDR3 size: 12 residues. The germline V gene has CDR1 MNHEY and CDR2 SVGAGI. Trimming cost V 11 bases and J 2 bases, with 12 bases left between them. The CDR3 is CACARVNYGYTF. The DNA of the CDR3 is TGTGCCTGCGCCAGGGTGAACTATGGCTACACCTTC.

The V call is TRBV9, the J call TRBJ2-3; 9 bases line up with TRBD2. Germline-derived CDR1 and CDR2 are SGDLS and YYNGEE. The CDR3 covers 17 residues. Trimming removed 5 bases from V and 2 bases from J; junction bases left unmatched: 12. CDR3 residues: CASSRTTSGTNTDTQYF. CDR3 sequence (DNA): TGTGCCAGCAGTCGTACGACTAGCGGTACGAACACAGATACGCAGTATTTT. Full variable domain (outside the CDR3, taken from reference TRBV9 and TRBJ2-3): DSGVTQTPKHLITATGQRVTLRCSPRSGDLSVYWYQQSLDQGLQFLIQYYNGEERAKGNILERFSAQQFPDLHSELNLSSLELGDSALYFCASSRTTSGTNTDTQYFGPGTRLTVL.

A single count supports this clone. The J gene is TRBJ1-3, the V gene TRBV10-2; no clear D gene. This CDR3 has 14 amino acids. V lost 3 bases, J lost 0 bases, and 6 bases lay in between. Germline CDR1 reads WSHSY; CDR2 reads SAAADI. DNA for the CDR3: TGCGCCAGCAGTGACTCCTCCTCTGGAAACACCATATATTTT. Its protein product is CASSDSSSGNTIYF.

The rearrangement links TRBV5-1 to TRBJ2-3, with 7 bases matching TRBD1. CDR3 size: 14 residues. The germline gives CDR1 SGHRS, CDR2 YFSETQ. V was pared by 0 bases and J by 4 bases, with 2 bases of the junction left unmatched. The CDR3 protein is CASSLVGGADTQYF. CDR3 in DNA: TGCGCCAGCAGCTTGGTAGGGGGCGCAGATACGCAGTATTTT.

This clone was seen only a few times. The CDR3 here is CSVEDRLSYEQYF. Here the CDR3 DNA reads TGCAGCGTTGAAGACAGACTTTCTTACGAGCAGTACTTC. This chain links TRBV29-1 with TRBJ2-7; unclear D gene. CDR3 length equals 13 residues. Trimming shortened V by 0 bases and J by 4 bases, and 10 bases separated the two germline ends. Germline-derived CDR1 and CDR2 are SQVTM and ANQGSEA.

The chain recombines TRBV27 with TRBJ2-5; 9 nucleotides match TRBD1. Germline CDR1 MNHEY, CDR2 SMNVEV (reference sequence). The length of the CDR3 is 14 residues. Unmatched junction bases numbered 7, after V lost 6 bases and J lost 5 bases. The CDR3 is CASSIGTGLETQYF. CDR3 in DNA: TGTGCCAGCAGCATCGGGACAGGGCTTGAGACCCAGTACTTC.

The V call is TRBV9, the J call TRBJ2-2; unclear D gene. V lost 4 bases, J lost 5 bases, and 12 bases lay in between. This CDR3 is built from 14 residues. The germline gives CDR1 SGDLS, CDR2 YYNGEE. CDR3 nucleotides: TGTGCCAGCAGCACCCAGGCCCAGACCGGGGAGCTGTTTTTT. Its protein product is CASSTQAQTGELFF.

V gene TRBV2 combines with J gene TRBJ1-6, with D hard to call. Between the trimmed V and J ends, which lost 1 base and 2 bases, there was a span of 6 bases. Germline values: CDR1 SNHLY, CDR2 FYNNEI. The CDR3 consists of 15 residues. In DNA, the CDR3 is TGTGCCAGCAGTGAAGGGCGGACCTATAATTCACCCCTCCACTTT. It specifies CASSEGRTYNSPLHF.

This clone appeared a few times. V gene TRBV7-9 combines with J gene TRBJ2-1; tentatively, D is TRBD1 (6 bases). Per the germline V gene, CDR1 is SEHNR and CDR2 is FQNEAQ (reference sequence). V was trimmed by 5 bases and J by 0 bases, leaving 17 bases between them. This CDR3 contains 17 residues. Written as DNA, the CDR3 is TGTGCCAGCAGCAGAGTCGGGACAATTAGCTCCTACAATGAGCAGTTCTTC. It specifies CASSRVGTISSYNEQFF.

The chain links TRBV6-4 to TRBJ1-1, with D tentatively TRBD1 (5 bases). Trimming cost V 6 bases and J 0 bases, with 14 bases left between them. Per germline, CDR1 MRHNA and CDR2 SNTAGT. This CDR3 contains 15 residues. The CDR3 here is CASSPPDSLNTEAFF. In DNA, the CDR3 is TGTGCCAGCAGCCCCCCAGACAGCTTGAACACTGAAGCTTTCTTT.

This chain uses TRBV7-9 with TRBJ2-3; D is perhaps TRBD2 (5 bases). V was pared by 4 bases and J by 0 bases, with 17 bases between. The length of the CDR3 is 17 residues. Per the germline V gene, CDR1 is SEHNR and CDR2 is FQNEAQ (reference sequence). CDR3 in DNA: TGTGCCAGCAGCTACCCAGGCGGAGGTACTAGCACAGATACGCAGTATTTT. Translating gives CASSYPGGGTSTDTQYF. Full variable domain (rest looked up from reference TRBV7-9 and TRBJ2-3): DTGVSQNPRHKITKRGQNVTFRCDPISEHNRLYWYRQTLGQGPEFLTYFQNEAQLEKSRLLSDRFSAERPKGSFSTLEIQRTEQGDSAMYLCASSYPGGGTSTDTQYFGPGTRLTVL.